This T cell receptor beta chain was sequenced during a study of blood T cell repertoires in COVID-19. Study overall: The samples span acute and convalescent COVID-19 from the United States, Italy and Spain.

In germline, CDR1 is SGHVS, CDR2 FNYEAQ. This CDR3 has 14 amino acids. V was clipped by 1 base and J by 11 bases; unmatched bases: 1. Libraries were prepared by immunoSEQ multiplex PCR; TCRdb keeps only in-frame clonotypes and omits some of them. The sample carries 100,000 or so clones, 84% recorded once. What was sequenced was peripheral blood. This chain links TRBV7-6 with TRBJ2-1; 14 bases align to TRBD2. The sequence derives from a man in his forties with active or convalescent COVID-19. CDR3 in DNA: TGTGCCAGCAGCTTAGGACTAGCGGGGGGGAAGCAGTTCTTC. It is translated as CASSLGLAGGKQFF.